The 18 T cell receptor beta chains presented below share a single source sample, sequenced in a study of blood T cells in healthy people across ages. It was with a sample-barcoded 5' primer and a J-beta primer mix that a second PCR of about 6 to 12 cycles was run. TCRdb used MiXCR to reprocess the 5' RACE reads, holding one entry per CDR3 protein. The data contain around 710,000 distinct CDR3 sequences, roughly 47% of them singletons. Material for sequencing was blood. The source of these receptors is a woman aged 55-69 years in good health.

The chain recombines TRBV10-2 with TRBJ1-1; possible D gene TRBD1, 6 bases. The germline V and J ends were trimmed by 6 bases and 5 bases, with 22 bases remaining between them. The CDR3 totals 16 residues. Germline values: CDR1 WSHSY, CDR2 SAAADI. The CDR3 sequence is CASRGVGTNLGTEAFF. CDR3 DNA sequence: TGCGCCAGCAGAGGGGTCGGGACAAACCTGGGGACTGAAGCTTTCTTT.

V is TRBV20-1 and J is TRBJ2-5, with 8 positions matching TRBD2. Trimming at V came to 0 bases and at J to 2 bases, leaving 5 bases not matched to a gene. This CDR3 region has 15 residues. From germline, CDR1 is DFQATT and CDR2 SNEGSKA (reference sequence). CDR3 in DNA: TGCAGTGCTAGAGACCACGGGAGGGGGCAAGAGACCCAGTACTTC. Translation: CSARDHGRGQETQYF.

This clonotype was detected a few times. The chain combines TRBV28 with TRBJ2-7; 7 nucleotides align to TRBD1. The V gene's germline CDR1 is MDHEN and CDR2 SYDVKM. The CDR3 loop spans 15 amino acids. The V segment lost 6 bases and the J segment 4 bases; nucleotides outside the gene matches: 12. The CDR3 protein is CASSLIRDSRYEQYF. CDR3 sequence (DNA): TGTGCCAGCAGCCTGATCCGGGACAGCCGATACGAGCAGTACTTC.

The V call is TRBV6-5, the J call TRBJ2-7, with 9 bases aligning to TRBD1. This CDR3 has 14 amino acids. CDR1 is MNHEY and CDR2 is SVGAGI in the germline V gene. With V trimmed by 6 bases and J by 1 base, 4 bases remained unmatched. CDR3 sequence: CASSRTGVSYEQYF. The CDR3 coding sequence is TGTGCCAGCAGCCGGACAGGGGTATCCTACGAGCAGTACTTC.

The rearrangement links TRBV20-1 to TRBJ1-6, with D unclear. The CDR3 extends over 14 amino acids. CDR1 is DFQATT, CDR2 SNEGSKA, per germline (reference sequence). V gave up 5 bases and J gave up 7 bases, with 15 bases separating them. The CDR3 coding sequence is TGCAGTGCTGTACAGCGAAATCCAAATTCACCCCTCCACTTT. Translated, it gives CSAVQRNPNSPLHF.

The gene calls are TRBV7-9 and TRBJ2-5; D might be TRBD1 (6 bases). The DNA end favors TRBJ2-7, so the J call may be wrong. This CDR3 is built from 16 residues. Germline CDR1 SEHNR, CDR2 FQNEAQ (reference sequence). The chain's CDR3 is CASSLVPSAGANEQYF. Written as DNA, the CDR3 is TGTGCCAGCAGCTTGGTTCCCTCGGCAGGGGCTAACGAGCAGTACTTC.

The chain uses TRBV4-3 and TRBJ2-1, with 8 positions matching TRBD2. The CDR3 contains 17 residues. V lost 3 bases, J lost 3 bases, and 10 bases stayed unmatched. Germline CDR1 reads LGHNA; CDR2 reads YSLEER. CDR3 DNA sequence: TGCGCCAGCAGCCATGAAGCCAGCGGGAGATTCTACAATGAGCAGTTCTTC. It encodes CASSHEASGRFYNEQFF.

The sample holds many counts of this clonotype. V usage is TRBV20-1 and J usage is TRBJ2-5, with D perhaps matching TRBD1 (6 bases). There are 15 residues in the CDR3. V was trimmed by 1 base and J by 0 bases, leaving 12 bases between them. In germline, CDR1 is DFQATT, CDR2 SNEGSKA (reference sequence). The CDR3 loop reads CSARALGANQETQYF. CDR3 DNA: TGCAGTGCTAGAGCCCTGGGGGCTAACCAAGAGACCCAGTACTTC.

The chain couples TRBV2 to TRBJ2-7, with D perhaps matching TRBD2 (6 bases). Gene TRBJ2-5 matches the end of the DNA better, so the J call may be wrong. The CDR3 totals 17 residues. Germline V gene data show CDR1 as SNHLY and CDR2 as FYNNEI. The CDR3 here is CASSAGTGVIPEGTQYF. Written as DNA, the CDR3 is TGTGCCAGCAGTGCCGGGACTGGAGTGATCCCCGAAGGGACCCAGTACTTC.

This CDR3 is CASSGQSSYEQYF. CDR3 bases: TGTGCCAGCAGCGGACAGAGCTCCTACGAGCAGTACTTC. The rearrangement links TRBV5-6 to TRBJ2-7; D might be TRBD1 (6 bases). The CDR3 consists of 13 residues. V dropped 4 bases and J dropped 0 bases, with 8 bases sitting between them. Germline values: CDR1 SGHDT, CDR2 YYEEEE.

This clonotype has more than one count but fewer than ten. CDR3 in DNA: TGTGCCAGCAGCCGAGCGAACATGAACACTGAAGCTTTCTTT. This translates into CASSRANMNTEAFF. The chain joins TRBV12-3 or TRBV12-4 to TRBJ1-1, with D unclear. V was trimmed by 6 bases and J by 0 bases, leaving 11 bases between them. The CDR3 runs to 14 residues.

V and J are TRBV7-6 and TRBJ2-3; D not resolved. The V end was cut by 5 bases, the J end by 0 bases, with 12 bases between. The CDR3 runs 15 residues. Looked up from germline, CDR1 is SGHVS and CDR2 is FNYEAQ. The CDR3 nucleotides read TGTGCCAGCAGCCGGTCTTTCGCTAGCACAGATACGCAGTATTTT. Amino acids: CASSRSFASTDTQYF.

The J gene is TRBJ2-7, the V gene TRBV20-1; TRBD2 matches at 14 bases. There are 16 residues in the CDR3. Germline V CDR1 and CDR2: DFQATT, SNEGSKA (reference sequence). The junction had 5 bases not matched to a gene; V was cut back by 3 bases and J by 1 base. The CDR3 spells CSARTSGGARSYEQYF. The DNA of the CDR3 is TGCAGTGCTAGGACTAGCGGGGGGGCCAGGTCCTACGAGCAGTACTTC.

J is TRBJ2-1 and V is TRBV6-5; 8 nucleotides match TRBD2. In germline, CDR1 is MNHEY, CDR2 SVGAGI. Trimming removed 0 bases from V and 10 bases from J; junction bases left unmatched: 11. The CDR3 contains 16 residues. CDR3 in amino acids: CASSYSVSGLAGEQFF. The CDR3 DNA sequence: TGTGCCAGCAGTTACTCGGTATCAGGACTAGCTGGCGAGCAGTTCTTC.

CDR3 loop: CASSQGHTTIGGYTF. The CDR3 region has the DNA TGCGCCAGCAGCCAAGGGCACACGACGATTGGTGGCTACACCTTC. The chain uses TRBV4-1 and TRBJ1-2; D ambiguous. Looked up from germline, CDR1 is MGHRA and CDR2 is YSYEKL. The CDR3 loop spans 15 amino acids. V shed 1 base and J shed 7 bases, with 16 bases lying between them.

The CDR3 loop is CASRLRDAKNIQYF. As DNA, the CDR3 is TGTGCCAGCAGACTCAGGGATGCCAAAAACATTCAGTACTTC. The J gene is TRBJ2-4, the V gene TRBV28, with D possibly TRBD1 on 5 matching bases. The CDR3 has 14 amino acids. Deletions cut 6 bases from V and 1 base from J, with 10 bases between. CDR1 is MDHEN and CDR2 is SYDVKM in the germline V gene.

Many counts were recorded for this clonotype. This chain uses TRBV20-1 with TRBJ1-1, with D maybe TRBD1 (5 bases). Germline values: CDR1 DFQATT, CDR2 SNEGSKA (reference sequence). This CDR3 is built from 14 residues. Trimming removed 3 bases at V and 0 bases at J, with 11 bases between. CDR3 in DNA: TGCAGTGCTAGGGGGACCCAGATGAACACTGAAGCTTTCTTT. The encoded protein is CSARGTQMNTEAFF.

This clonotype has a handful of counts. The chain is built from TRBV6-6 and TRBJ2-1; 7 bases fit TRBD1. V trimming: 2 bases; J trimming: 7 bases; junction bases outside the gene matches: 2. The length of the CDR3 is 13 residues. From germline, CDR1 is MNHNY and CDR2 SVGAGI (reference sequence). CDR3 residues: CASSYTQGNEQFF. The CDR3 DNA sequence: TGTGCCAGCAGTTACACACAGGGGAATGAGCAGTTCTTC.